What follows describes a single T cell receptor (beta chain). Method: immunoSEQ multiplex PCR; TCRdb's copy keeps in-frame clones and lacks some. The sample contains nearly 110,000 clones, under 95% of which appear only once. This sample was included in a study of T cell changes during pregnancy in multiple sclerosis. CDR3 size: 16 residues. V gave up 3 bases and J gave up 3 bases; unmatched junction bases: 6. Germline CDR1 and CDR2: MNHNY and SVGAGI (reference sequence). The chain joins TRBV6-6 to TRBJ2-7, with 12 positions matching TRBD1. The sequence came from a female donor with multiple sclerosis, enrolled in a pregnancy study. This specimen was peripheral blood, taken before pregnancy. For the CDR3, the DNA is TGTGCCAGCAGTTATCAACGGGACAGGGGGCTCTACGAGCAGTACTTC. Amino acid sequence: CASSYQRDRGLYEQYF.